This is a list of T cell receptor beta chains from one sample in a study of blood T cell repertoires in COVID-19. Profiled with immunoSEQ multiplex PCR; TCRdb holds only in-frame clones, not every one. The top ten clones hold around 1.1% of a sample with about 300,000 clones, about nine tenths of them seen once. The sample comprised PBMCs or T cells enriched from blood (not recorded which). Receptor source: a woman in her twenties or thirties who had recovered from COVID-19. The CDR3 runs from the conserved cysteine through the conserved F or W. Fields, in order: V gene, D gene, J gene, clone size, CDR3 DNA, CDR3 protein. A D gene is named only where the DNA matches it firmly. Some rows mark clone size as missing; the rest say once, few, many or name a class of expanded clone.

>TRBV11-2|.|TRBJ1-6|.
TGTGCCAGCAGCCAAAATTCACCCCTCCACTTT
CASSQNSPLHF
>TRBV5-6|TRBD1|TRBJ1-6|.
TGTGCCAGCAGCTTAGGCGGGACAGGGGGCTCACCCCTCCACTTT
CASSLGGTGGSPLHF
>TRBV7-9|TRBD1|TRBJ2-7|.
TGTGCCAGCATCAAGACAGGGGGGTACGAGCAGTACTTC
CASIKTGGYEQYF
>TRBV28|.|TRBJ2-1|.
TGTGCCAGCAGTTTAGTGGAGGGTTGGACCAATGAGCAGTTCTTC
CASSLVEGWTNEQFF
>TRBV27|TRBD2|TRBJ2-1|.
TGTGCCAGCAGTCCCACCCTTACTAGCGGAGTATTATACAATGAGCAGTTCTTC
CASSPTLTSGVLYNEQFF
>TRBV4-3|.|TRBJ1-2|.
TGCGCCAGCAGCCAAGATCACAGTCCTAACTATGGCTACACCTTC
CASSQDHSPNYGYTF
>TRBV6-1|.|TRBJ1-2|.
TGTGCCAGCAGTGAAATTCAGGGTTTAGGTGGCTACACCTTC
CASSEIQGLGGYTF
>TRBV18|.|TRBJ2-7|.
TGTGCCAGCTCACCGCCTCTTCGGGGGGCCGAGCTGTACTTC
CASSPPLRGAELYF
>TRBV5-5|TRBD1|TRBJ1-2|.
TGTGCCAGCAGCTGGGACAGGGGCTCAACCTTCTATGGCTACACCTTC
CASSWDRGSTFYGYTF
>TRBV11-1|.|TRBJ2-7|.
TGTGCCAGCAGCTTAGTAGGACAGACCTACGAGCAGTACTTC
CASSLVGQTYEQYF
>TRBV28|.|TRBJ1-5|.
TGTGCCAGCAATTTCCTAGGGGGTGACAATCAGCCCCAGCATTTT
CASNFLGGDNQPQHF
>TRBV6-1|TRBD2|TRBJ2-7|.
TGTGCCAGCAGTGAACGGTGGACTAGCGGGCCCTACGAGCAGTACTTC
CASSERWTSGPYEQYF
>TRBV5-1|.|TRBJ1-1|few
TGCGCCAGCAGCTTGGGCAACGGGGACACTGAAGCTTTCTTT
CASSLGNGDTEAFF
>TRBV18|TRBD2|TRBJ2-7|.
TGTGCCAGCTCACCAACCGGGACTAGTTCGGAGCAGTACTTC
CASSPTGTSSEQYF
>TRBV6-5|.|TRBJ1-2|.
TGTGCCAGCCCAGGGGCGGACTATGGCTACACCTTC
CASPGADYGYTF
>TRBV6-5|TRBD1|TRBJ2-7|.
TGTGCCAGCAGAACAGACAGGGGTGAGGGCTACGAGCAGTACTTC
CASRTDRGEGYEQYF
>TRBV18|.|TRBJ1-3|.
TGTGCCAGCTCACCACCGGGGGGTTCTGGAAACACCATATATTTT
CASSPPGGSGNTIYF
>TRBV2|.|TRBJ1-5|.
TGTGCCAGCAGTGGACAGGCCCGGGGCAATCAGCCCCAGCATTTT
CASSGQARGNQPQHF
>TRBV19|.|TRBJ2-2|.
TGTGCCAGTAGTATAGTTAAACTTCTTCGTACCGGGGAGCTGTTTTTT
CASSIVKLLRTGELFF
>TRBV7-9|TRBD2|TRBJ2-7|.
TGTGCCAGCAGCTTAGCGCTGCTAGCGGGAGAGGACGAGCAGTACTTC
CASSLALLAGEDEQYF
>TRBV24-1|TRBD2|TRBJ2-3|.
TGTGCCACCAGCACTAGCGGGAGTACAGATACGCAGTATTTT
CATSTSGSTDTQYF
>TRBV6-5|.|TRBJ1-2|.
TGTGCCAGCAGTTCTACGAGAGCAAACTATGGCTACACCTTC
CASSSTRANYGYTF
>TRBV27|.|TRBJ1-5|.
TGTGCCAGCAGTTTATCTTCCCTCGGACACTTATCCGATCAGCCCCAGCATTTT
CASSLSSLGHLSDQPQHF
>TRBV18|TRBD1|TRBJ1-4|.
TGTGCCAGCTCAGGGGACAGGGGAGAGGTTGAAAAACTGTTTTTT
CASSGDRGEVEKLFF
>TRBV19|TRBD1|TRBJ2-7|.
TGTGCCAGTAGCCTTACCTTAAGAACCGGGACAGGGAACTACGAGCAGTACTTC
CASSLTLRTGTGNYEQYF
>TRBV7-3|.|TRBJ1-5|.
TGTGCCAGCAGCTTACAGGCGGGGGTGGAAATTCGCAATCAGCCCCAGCATTTT
CASSLQAGVEIRNQPQHF
>TRBV30|.|TRBJ2-7|once
TGTGCCTGGAGAACACAGAACTACGAGCAGTACTTC
CAWRTQNYEQYF
>TRBV14|.|TRBJ2-7|few
TGTGCCAGCAGCCCAATGGGGCCCCACGAGCAGTACTTC
CASSPMGPHEQYF
>TRBV9|.|TRBJ2-7|.
TGTGCCAGCAGCGTAGACGGCCTAGCCGACGAGCAGTACTTC
CASSVDGLADEQYF
>TRBV23-1|TRBD1|TRBJ2-7|.
TGCGCCAGCAGTGACAGGGACCCTACCCCCTCCTACGAGCAGTACTTC
CASSDRDPTPSYEQYF
>TRBV30|TRBD1|TRBJ2-7|.
TGTGCCAGAGGACAGGGAGATACCTACGAGCAGTACTTC
CARGQGDTYEQYF
>TRBV29-1|TRBD1|TRBJ2-7|.
TGCAGCGTACAGAGTGGGACAGCTTCCTACGAGCAGTACTTC
CSVQSGTASYEQYF
>TRBV24-1|.|TRBJ2-7|.
TGTGCCACCAGTGATTTGCTGTCCGAGCAGTACTTC
CATSDLLSEQYF
>TRBV27|.|TRBJ2-1|.
TGTGCCAGCAGATCCCAGCAGGTGGCGAACAATGAGCAGTTCTTC
CASRSQQVANNEQFF
>TRBV7-9|.|TRBJ1-1|.
TGTGCCAGCAGCTTAACGGACAAGAACACTGAAGCTTTCTTT
CASSLTDKNTEAFF
>TRBV30|.|TRBJ1-2|.
TGTGCCTGGAGTGTACTCCAGGGGAGACGCTACACCTTC
CAWSVLQGRRYTF
>TRBV3-1/TRBV3-2|.|TRBJ2-2|.
TGTGCCAGCAGCCCGCAACCACTAGTTTCGGGGGAGCTGTTTTTT
CASSPQPLVSGELFF
>TRBV5-6|.|TRBJ2-7|.
TGTGCCAGCAGCCCGCCAGGGACATTCAGCAACTCCTACGAGCAGTACTTC
CASSPPGTFSNSYEQYF
>TRBV12-3/TRBV12-4|.|TRBJ1-5|few
TGTGCCAGCAGTTTAGCCGGCGGGCAGCCCCAGCATTTT
CASSLAGGQPQHF